This entry features one T cell receptor (beta chain) sequence. Method: immunoSEQ multiplex PCR; TCRdb's copy keeps in-frame clones and lacks some. In the table there are 330,000 or so clones, about 61% of which are singletons. These data belong to a study of cytotoxic CD8 clonotypes in ibrutinib-treated CLL. CDR1 KGHSH and CDR2 LQKENI come from the germline V gene. V dropped 6 bases and J dropped 2 bases, with 14 bases sitting between them. This CDR3 is built from 14 residues. The sample consisted of PBMCs, taken after 36 months of ibrutinib treatment. This TCR came from a human donor with chronic lymphocytic leukemia. This chain uses TRBV18 with TRBJ2-7; D may be TRBD1 (6 bases). The CDR3 sequence is CASSPGHLPYEQYF. For the CDR3, the DNA is TGTGCCAGCTCCCCGGGACACCTGCCCTACGAGCAGTACTTC. Together with reference TRBV18 and TRBJ2-7, the CDR3 gives the full variable domain: NAGVMQNPRHLVRRRGQEARLRCSPMKGHSHVYWYRQLPEEGLKFMVYLQKENIIDESGMPKERFSAEFPKEGPSILRIQQVVRGDSAAYFCASSPGHLPYEQYFGPGTRLTVT.